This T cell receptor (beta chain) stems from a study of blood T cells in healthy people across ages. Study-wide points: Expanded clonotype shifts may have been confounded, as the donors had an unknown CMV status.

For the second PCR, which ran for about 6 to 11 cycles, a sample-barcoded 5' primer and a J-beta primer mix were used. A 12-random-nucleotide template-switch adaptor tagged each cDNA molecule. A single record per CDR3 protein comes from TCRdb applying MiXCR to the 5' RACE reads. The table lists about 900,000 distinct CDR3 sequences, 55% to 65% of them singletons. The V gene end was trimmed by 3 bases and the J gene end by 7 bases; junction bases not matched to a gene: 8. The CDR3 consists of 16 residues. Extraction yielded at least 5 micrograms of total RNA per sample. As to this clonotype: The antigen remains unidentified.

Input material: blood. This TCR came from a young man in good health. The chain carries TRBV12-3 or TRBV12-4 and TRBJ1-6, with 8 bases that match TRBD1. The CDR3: CASSLSDRGINSPLHF. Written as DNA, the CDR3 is TGTGCCAGCAGTTTGTCCGACAGGGGTATCAATTCACCCCTCCACTTT.